The 26 T cell receptor beta chains below were found in one sample sequenced in a study of cytomegalovirus exposure and HLA in healthy donors. Clones were sequenced by immunoSEQ multiplex PCR, and TCRdb holds only the in-frame ones, with some missing. The sample shows 100,000 to 150,000 clones, roughly 90% of them seen only once. What was sequenced was PBMCs. These TCRs come from a woman aged 18-29 years in good health and CMV-seronegative.

The chain carries TRBV5-4 and TRBJ2-7; TRBD1 matches 8 bases. Looked up from germline, CDR1 is SGHNT and CDR2 is YYREEE (reference sequence). With V trimmed by 3 bases and J by 2 bases, 19 bases remained unmatched. CDR3 length: 19 residues. Here the CDR3 reads CASSSAGQKTGTGPYEQYF. The CDR3, as DNA: TGTGCCAGCAGCTCCGCGGGCCAGAAAACCGGGACAGGACCCTACGAGCAGTACTTC.

V is TRBV11-3 and J is TRBJ2-2; 12 nucleotides line up with TRBD2. The ends lost 5 bases at V and 10 bases at J; junction bases unmatched: 5. This CDR3 is 14 amino acids long. The germline gives CDR1 SGHNT, CDR2 YENEEA. The CDR3 reads CASSIGLAGKELFF. In nucleotides, the CDR3 is TGTGCCAGCAGCATAGGACTAGCGGGAAAGGAGCTGTTTTTT.

The DNA of the CDR3 is TGTGCCAGCACGTCACCGGGGGGTTCCACAGATACGCAGTATTTT. It yields the protein CASTSPGGSTDTQYF. V and J are TRBV5-4 and TRBJ2-3; 7 bases line up with TRBD2. This CDR3 spans 15 amino acids. Germline lookup yields CDR1 SGHNT and CDR2 YYREEE (reference sequence). The trim removed 6 bases at V and 2 bases at J, leaving 9 bases unmatched.

The gene calls are TRBV9 and TRBJ2-1; D is undetermined. The CDR3 is 15 amino acids. Trimming stripped 2 bases from V and 6 bases from J, with 15 bases between. Germline values: CDR1 SGDLS, CDR2 YYNGEE. CDR3 DNA: TGTGCCAGCAGCGTCCTACTGGGCCCCCTCAATGAGCAGTTCTTC. The encoded protein is CASSVLLGPLNEQFF.

For the CDR3, the DNA is TGTGCCAGCAGTTACGGGACAGGGAGCTCCTACGAGCAGTACTTC. Its translation is CASSYGTGSSYEQYF. V usage is TRBV6-5 and J usage is TRBJ2-7; 9 bases align to TRBD1. V dropped 2 bases and J dropped 0; count of bases not matched to a gene: 2. Germline CDR1 MNHEY, CDR2 SVGAGI. This CDR3 is 15 amino acids long.

This sequence joins TRBV9 and TRBJ2-3; 8 bases align to TRBD2. CDR1 and CDR2 (germline): SGDLS, YYNGEE. The trim removed 3 bases at V and 3 bases at J, leaving 6 bases unmatched. The CDR3 contains 15 residues. The CDR3 region is CASSGRSGRTDTQYF. The DNA for the CDR3 is TGTGCCAGCAGCGGACGGAGCGGGAGAACAGATACGCAGTATTTT.

The chain joins TRBV5-8 to TRBJ2-2; the D gene is possibly TRBD2 (6 bases). The length of the CDR3 is 15 residues. Germline V gene sequence: CDR1 SGHTS, CDR2 YDEGEE. V was shortened by 1 base and J by 5 bases, with 12 bases between the two germline ends. The CDR3 spells CASSLPGSMTGELFF. DNA for the CDR3: TGTGCCAGCAGCTTGCCCGGGAGCATGACCGGGGAGCTGTTTTTT.

The genes are TRBV21-1 and TRBJ2-2; the D call of TRBD2 is as the table states it, not checked on the DNA. TRBV21-1 represents a pseudogene. The CDR3 runs to 15 residues. Here the CDR3 reads CASSPGDLGYGELFF. For the CDR3, the DNA is TGTGCCAGCAGCCCGGGGGACCTGGGGTACGGGGAGCTGTTTTTT.

V gene TRBV27 combines with J gene TRBJ1-1, with 7 bases identical to TRBD1. Germline-derived CDR1 and CDR2 are MNHEY and SMNVEV (reference sequence). The CDR3 runs to 15 residues. The V gene end was trimmed by 5 bases and the J gene end by 2 bases; junction bases not matched to a gene: 8. The CDR3 region is CASSPAGQDNTEAFF. DNA of the CDR3: TGTGCCAGCAGTCCGGCCGGACAGGATAACACTGAAGCTTTCTTT.

The chain combines TRBV6-6 with TRBJ1-1; the match to TRBD1 covers 7 bases. Unmatched junction bases numbered 15, after V lost 10 bases and J lost 1 base. Germline CDR1 and CDR2: MNHNY and SVGAGI (reference sequence). CDR3 size: 16 residues. DNA for the CDR3: TGTGCCACCGATGGCCTAGGGACAGTGGAGAACACTGAAGCTTTCTTT. It is translated as CATDGLGTVENTEAFF.

This chain joins TRBV7-9 and TRBJ2-1, with TRBD2 identical over 14 bases. This CDR3 comprises 16 residues. From germline, CDR1 is SEHNR and CDR2 FQNEAQ (reference sequence). The trim removed 1 base at V and 8 bases at J, leaving 4 bases unmatched. The CDR3 region is CASSLGTSGGRDEQFF. The CDR3 DNA reads TGTGCCAGCAGCTTAGGGACTAGCGGGGGGAGGGATGAGCAGTTCTTC.

This chain uses TRBV19 with TRBJ2-1; TRBD2 is a possible D gene (5 bases). V was trimmed by 9 bases and J by 4 bases, leaving 16 bases between them. CDR1 and CDR2 from the germline V gene are LNHDA and SQIVND (reference sequence). The CDR3 runs to 14 residues. The CDR3 DNA reads TGTGCCAGCAATCACCAGCGGAGTTACAATGAGCAGTTCTTC. It translates to CASNHQRSYNEQFF.

This sequence joins TRBV12-5 and TRBJ2-7; D is possibly TRBD1 (5 bases). The CDR3 sequence is 14 residues long. The germline V gene has CDR1 LGHNT and CDR2 FRNRAP. Trimming cost V 6 bases and J 1 base, with 13 bases left between them. CDR3 in amino acids: CASGTRRASYEQYF. The CDR3 DNA is TGTGCTAGTGGCACACGCAGGGCTTCCTACGAGCAGTACTTC.

The genes are TRBV6-5 and TRBJ2-2; 11 bases match TRBD1. The V gene's germline CDR1 is MNHEY and CDR2 SVGAGI. J lost 5 bases, V lost 2 bases, and 1 base had no gene match. The length of the CDR3 is 15 residues. The CDR3 DNA reads TGTGCCAGCAGTTACGGGGACAGGGGGACCGGGGAGCTGTTTTTT. This codes for CASSYGDRGTGELFF.

J is TRBJ1-1 and V is TRBV6-1, with a possible D match to TRBD1 (6 bases). Germline values: CDR1 MNHNS, CDR2 SASEGT. This CDR3 comprises 13 residues. Deletions cut 5 bases from V and 6 bases from J, with 13 bases between. The CDR3 bases are TGTGCCAGCAGTTTGGGGGGGCGGTCTGAAGCTTTCTTT. Residues: CASSLGGRSEAFF.

The chain carries TRBV30 and TRBJ2-5; 9 positions match TRBD1. CDR1 and CDR2 from the germline V gene are GTSNPN and SVGIG (reference sequence). The CDR3 consists of 15 residues. The ends lost 1 base at V and 2 bases at J; junction bases unmatched: 5. The CDR3 region is CAWSDWGTGQETQYF. CDR3 bases: TGTGCCTGGAGTGATTGGGGGACAGGGCAAGAGACCCAGTACTTC.

The chain combines TRBV9 with TRBJ2-1; a weak D match, TRBD2 (6 bases). CDR1 is SGDLS, CDR2 YYNGEE, per germline. Trimming removed 2 bases at V and 6 bases at J, with 15 bases between. CDR3 length equals 15 residues. The CDR3 loop reads CASSVFPAGLNEQFF. The CDR3 DNA is TGTGCCAGCAGCGTTTTTCCAGCGGGTCTCAATGAGCAGTTCTTC.

This clone came up once. This chain uses TRBV6-5 with TRBJ2-1; D not resolved. The germline V gene encodes CDR1 MNHEY and CDR2 SVGAGI. The V end lost 7 bases, the J end lost 0 bases, and 10 bases lay between the germline ends. The CDR3 contains 14 residues. In DNA form, the CDR3 reads TGTGCCAGCAAACTACTTGACTCCTACAATGAGCAGTTCTTC. The encoded protein is CASKLLDSYNEQFF.

The gene calls are TRBV28 and TRBJ2-7; TRBD2 matches 13 bases. Germline V CDR1 and CDR2: MDHEN, SYDVKM. The CDR3 runs to 18 residues. The V segment lost 5 bases and the J segment 3 bases; nucleotides outside the gene matches: 13. Written as DNA, the CDR3 is TGTGCCAGCAGTCCGACAGGTACGGGACTAGCGGGGTACTACGAGCAGTACTTC. It is translated as CASSPTGTGLAGYYEQYF.

The chain joins TRBV13 to TRBJ2-1; the match to TRBD2 covers 11 bases. J gave up 5 bases and V 6 bases, and 6 bases lay outside the gene matches. The V gene's germline CDR1 is PRHDT and CDR2 FYEKMQ (reference sequence). CDR3 length: 15 residues. Here the CDR3 reads CASRHGLAGNNEQFF. For the CDR3, the DNA is TGTGCCAGCAGACATGGACTAGCGGGTAACAATGAGCAGTTCTTC.

V and J are TRBV27 and TRBJ2-7; the D is unclear. The length of the CDR3 is 14 residues. Germline CDR1 is MNHEY and CDR2 is SMNVEV (reference sequence). With 3 bases removed from V and 3 bases from J, the gap between germline ends came to 12 bases. The chain's CDR3 is CASSFSPSYYEQYF. As DNA, the CDR3 is TGTGCCAGCAGTTTCAGTCCAAGTTACTACGAGCAGTACTTC.

The V and J genes are TRBV11-3 and TRBJ2-7; 7 bases line up with TRBD1. The CDR3 totals 15 residues. The V gene's germline CDR1 is SGHNT and CDR2 YENEEA. After removal of 5 bases from V and 2 bases from J, the junction contained 9 bases not matched to a gene. The CDR3 DNA is TGTGCCAGCAGCAACCGACAGGGTGGGGCCTACGAGCAGTACTTC. Protein product: CASSNRQGGAYEQYF.

The chain has TRBV10-1 and TRBJ2-7; D might be TRBD1 (6 bases). From germline, CDR1 is WNHNN and CDR2 SYGVQD (reference sequence). The CDR3 extends over 14 amino acids. V was clipped by 3 bases and J by 4 bases, with 13 bases between them. CDR3 DNA: TGCGCCAGCAGTGAATCGAGGGACATATACGAGCAGTACTTC. It yields the protein CASSESRDIYEQYF.

The V gene is TRBV28, the J gene TRBJ2-5; 8 nucleotides line up with TRBD1. The CDR3 is 15 residues long. V lost 2 bases to trimming and J lost 5 bases; unmatched junction nucleotides: 7. Germline CDR1 reads MDHEN; CDR2 reads SYDVKM. The CDR3 loop reads CASSLNGQGGETQYF. The CDR3 DNA reads as TGTGCCAGCAGTTTAAATGGACAGGGAGGCGAGACCCAGTACTTC.

V is TRBV7-8 and J is TRBJ2-4, with TRBD2 identical over 7 bases. Germline assignment: CDR1 SGHVS and CDR2 FQNEAQ. The CDR3 contains 14 residues. After removal of 7 bases from V and 5 bases from J, the junction contained 8 bases not matched to a gene. DNA of the CDR3: TGTGCCAGCACCCCGTGGGGGGGGGAAAACATTCAGTACTTC. Translation gives CASTPWGGENIQYF.

This clone was seen only once. V is TRBV29-1 and J is TRBJ2-7, with 8 nucleotides matching TRBD1. Trimming took 4 bases from V and 2 from J; bases not matched to a gene: 4. The germline V gene has CDR1 SQVTM and CDR2 ANQGSEA. This CDR3 comprises 13 residues. The DNA for the CDR3 is TGCAGCGTTGCCTCGGACAGGGCCTACGAGCAGTACTTC. It specifies CSVASDRAYEQYF.